This T cell receptor beta chain is from a study of blood T cell repertoires in COVID-19. For the study at large: COVID-19 samples from acute and convalescent phases originated in the United States, Italy and Spain. T cells, B-cell-depleted T cells, or PBMCs supplied cDNA or gDNA.

The study assigned cohorts using participant-reported clinical history. Two negative PCRs, clearance, or symptom resolution characterized the recovered Cohort 3 donors. CDR3 length: 15 residues. With 1 base removed from V and 4 bases from J, the gap between germline ends came to 11 bases. CDR1 SGHNT and CDR2 YENEEA come from the germline V gene. The protocol was immunoSEQ multiplex PCR, while the TCRdb copy is restricted to in-frame clones and leaves out a portion. The sample has 300,000 or so clones, more than 80% seen once; the top ten hold 1.1%. This clone occurred once. This chain links TRBV11-3 with TRBJ2-1; D might be TRBD1 (5 bases). The TCR was taken from a woman aged 30 to 39 who had recovered from COVID-19. Sequenced sample: PBMCs or T cells enriched from blood (not recorded which). CDR3 nucleotides: TGTGCCAGCAGCTTAGGTGGGGCCCCATACAATGAGCAGTTCTTC. Translated, it gives CASSLGGAPYNEQFF. The complete variable domain, with remaining parts taken from reference TRBV11-3 and TRBJ2-1, reads EAGVVQSPRYKIIEKKQPVAFWCNPISGHNTLYWYLQNLGQGPELLIRYENEEAVDDSQLPKDRFSAERLKGVDSTLKIQPAELGDSAVYLCASSLGGAPYNEQFFGPGTRLTVL.